A selection of T cell receptor beta chains follows, all from one sample in a study of glioma-infiltrating T cells after dendritic cell vaccination. The method was immunoSEQ multiplex PCR; TCRdb's version includes in-frame clones alone and lacks a portion of them. The sample gives around 600 clones, roughly 90% of which show up once; 9% to 10% is in the top ten. Sequenced material: tumor tissue, taken before dendritic cell vaccination. These receptors all come from a human donor with glioblastoma. The CDR3 runs from the conserved cysteine through the conserved F or W. The D gene is left open where the match is weak. A clone size is listed for some rows: how often the clone was seen (once, few, many), or a class if it is expanded.

J gene	CDR3 length	V gene	clone size	D gene	CDR3 protein	CDR3 DNA
TRBJ2-1	13	TRBV2	hyperexpanded	-	CASSFEAYNEQFF	TGTGCCAGCAGTTTTGAAGCGTACAATGAGCAGTTCTTC
TRBJ2-7	16	TRBV5-6	-	TRBD2	CASIRGVLDGTYEQYF	TGTGCCAGCATCCGGGGGGTCTTAGATGGGACCTACGAGCAGTACTTC
TRBJ2-7	13	TRBV6-5	-	-	CASRRGINYEQYF	TGTGCCAGCAGGAGGGGGATAAACTACGAGCAGTACTTC
TRBJ2-1	14	TRBV6-6	-	-	CASSSGLQREEQFF	TGTGCCAGCAGTTCAGGGCTCCAACGGGAGGAGCAGTTCTTC
TRBJ2-4	15	TRBV27	-	TRBD2	CASSLSGGAGGIQYF	TGTGCCAGCAGTTTATCGGGGGGCGCGGGGGGCATTCAGTACTTC
TRBJ2-7	12	TRBV10-1	-	TRBD2	CASGRDYYEQYF	TGCGCCAGCGGACGGGACTACTACGAGCAGTACTTC
TRBJ1-1	12	TRBV5-6	-	-	CASSLRGTEAFF	TGTGCCAGCAGCTTGCGGGGCACTGAAGCTTTCTTT
TRBJ1-5	14	TRBV7-9	-	TRBD1	CASSFGQGSQPQHF	TGTGCCAGCAGCTTCGGACAGGGCAGTCAGCCCCAGCATTTT
TRBJ2-7	16	TRBV5-6	-	TRBD2	CASIRGVLDGTYEQHF	TGTGCCAGCATCCGGGGGGTCTTAGATGGGACCTACGAGCAGCACTTC
TRBJ2-5	16	TRBV11-2	once	TRBD2	CASSLQRGTSQETQYF	TGTGCCAGCAGCTTACAGCGGGGGACCTCCCAAGAGACCCAGTACTTC
TRBJ2-1	11	TRBV9	-	-	CASSAHDEQFF	TGTGCCAGCAGCGCACACGATGAGCAGTTCTTC
TRBJ2-4	14	TRBV27	-	-	CASSVGAGFNIQYF	TGTGCCAGCAGTGTCGGCGCCGGGTTCAACATTCAGTACTTC
TRBJ2-7	13	TRBV30	-	TRBD1	CAWSQDRAYEQYF	TGTGCCTGGAGTCAGGACAGGGCCTACGAGCAGTACTTC
TRBJ1-1	15	TRBV7-9	once	TRBD1	CASSFIGTGGTEAFF	TGTGCCAGCAGCTTTATCGGGACAGGGGGCACTGAAGCTTTCTTT
TRBJ2-5	15	TRBV6-1	-	-	CASRSAGVGEETQYF	TGTGCCAGCCGAAGTGCAGGGGTGGGGGAAGAGACCCAGTACTTC
TRBJ2-1	19	TRBV7-2	once	TRBD2	CASSLPRGRGGRSYNEQFF	TGTGCCAGCAGCTTACCCCGGGGGCGGGGGGGCCGATCCTACAATGAGCAGTTCTTC
TRBJ2-1	13	TRBV7-9	-	-	CASSQGGYNEQFF	TGTGCCAGCAGTCAAGGAGGATACAATGAGCAGTTCTTC
TRBJ2-1	14	TRBV19	-	-	CASSIGRSYNEQFF	TGTGCCAGTAGTATAGGGAGGTCCTACAATGAGCAGTTCTTC
TRBJ2-7	13	TRBV6-5	-	TRBD1	CASIGTGPTEQYF	TGTGCCAGCATAGGGACAGGACCTACAGAGCAGTACTTC
TRBJ2-1	16	TRBV5-1	-	TRBD1	CASSPGQTFSYNEQFF	TGCGCCAGCAGCCCGGGACAGACCTTCTCCTACAATGAGCAGTTCTTC